Listed here are 11 T cell receptor beta chains from one sample, sequenced in a study of cytomegalovirus exposure and HLA in healthy donors. The PCR employed 60 Vbeta primers together with 13 Jbeta primers. Using immunoSEQ multiplex PCR, the repertoire was profiled, and TCRdb retains in-frame clones only, with some absent. The profile shows approximately 190,000 clones, 80% of them singletons. Sequencing input: PBMCs. These receptors all come from a man aged 40-49 years in good health and CMV-seropositive.

This sequence joins TRBV4-2 and TRBJ2-3; 8 bases map to TRBD2. J was trimmed by 6 bases and V by 5 bases; bases with no gene match: 16. This CDR3 is built from 17 residues. The germline V gene has CDR1 LGHNA and CDR2 YNFKEQ. The CDR3 coding sequence is TGTGCCAGCAGCTCCCCAGGGTGGGGACTAGAGGCCGATACGCAGTATTTT. Amino acids: CASSSPGWGLEADTQYF.

The chain links TRBV7-6 to TRBJ2-7; TRBD1 matches at 10 bases. Germline CDR1 reads SGHVS; CDR2 reads FNYEAQ. Trimming took 2 bases from V and 1 from J; bases not matched to a gene: 8. The CDR3 consists of 17 residues. CDR3 in amino acids: CASSLKPGTGVSYEQYF. The CDR3 DNA is TGTGCCAGCAGCTTAAAACCGGGGACAGGGGTATCCTACGAGCAGTACTTC.

The chain recombines TRBV5-1 with TRBJ1-1; D is possibly TRBD1 (6 bases). The germline V gene has CDR1 SGHRS and CDR2 YFSETQ. V lost 4 bases and J lost 8, with 18 bases in between. The CDR3 runs to 14 residues. In nucleotides, the CDR3 is TGCGCCAGCAGCCTCCCGACAGGTACTACAGAAGCTTTCTTT. The encoded protein is CASSLPTGTTEAFF.

The chain uses TRBV7-2 and TRBJ2-6; weak D call: TRBD2 (5 bases). This CDR3 has 19 amino acids. The V and J ends lost 1 base and 0 bases respectively, with 16 bases between them. Germline V lookup: CDR1 SGHTA, CDR2 FQGNSA. CDR3 protein: CASSLGSRVTSSGANVLTF. The CDR3 region has the DNA TGTGCCAGCAGCTTAGGATCTAGGGTAACTAGCTCTGGGGCCAACGTCCTGACTTTC.

J is TRBJ1-2 and V is TRBV5-6; TRBD1 agrees at 7 bases. The germline V gene encodes CDR1 SGHDT and CDR2 YYEEEE. This CDR3 contains 13 residues. V dropped 5 bases and J dropped 8; count of bases not matched to a gene: 9. The CDR3 loop is CASSGQAPWGYTF. The CDR3 DNA reads TGTGCCAGCAGTGGACAGGCCCCCTGGGGCTACACCTTC.

This chain links TRBV6-6 with TRBJ2-5, with 10 bases fitting TRBD1. The DNA end favors TRBJ2-7, so the J call may be wrong. CDR3 size: 16 residues. CDR1 is MNHNY, CDR2 SVGAGI, per germline (reference sequence). The CDR3 region is CASSYGRDRGSYEQYF. The CDR3 DNA sequence: TGTGCCAGCAGTTACGGTCGGGACAGGGGATCCTACGAGCAGTACTTC.

The chain joins TRBV7-2 to TRBJ2-7, with 8 bases identical to TRBD1. After removal of 5 bases from V and 1 base from J, the junction contained 7 bases not matched to a gene. The germline gives CDR1 SGHTA, CDR2 FQGNSA. The CDR3 runs to 15 residues. CDR3 DNA: TGTGCCAGCAGCCGCGGACAGGGCCCTTCCTACGAGCAGTACTTC. Amino acid sequence: CASSRGQGPSYEQYF.

The chain joins TRBV5-1 to TRBJ1-1; TRBD1 matches at 8 bases. This CDR3 contains 14 residues. The V and J ends lost 5 bases and 1 base, in that order; junction bases with no gene match: 4. The germline gives CDR1 SGHRS, CDR2 YFSETQ. CDR3 DNA sequence: TGCGCCAGCAGGGGGGGGACAGGGAACACTGAAGCTTTCTTT. Translation gives CASRGGTGNTEAFF.

Of note for this clone: Distinct nucleotide sequences in the sample also encode this CDR3. The chain recombines TRBV27 with TRBJ2-7; possibly TRBD2 for D (6 bases). Between the trimmed V and J ends, which lost 0 bases and 3 bases, there was a span of 9 bases. This CDR3 is 14 amino acids long. Germline-derived CDR1 and CDR2 are MNHEY and SMNVEV (reference sequence). The chain's CDR3 is CASSLSRGSYEQYF. The CDR3 DNA reads as TGTGCCAGCAGTTTATCGCGGGGCAGCTACGAGCAGTACTTC.

The rearrangement links TRBV2 to TRBJ2-1, with TRBD2 matching over 11 bases. The V gene end was trimmed by 10 bases and the J gene end by 9 bases; junction bases not matched to a gene: 11. The germline CDR1 and CDR2 sequences are SNHLY and FYNNEI. The CDR3 is 14 residues long. The CDR3 protein is CATILAGGLGEQFF. CDR3 DNA: TGTGCCACGATCTTAGCGGGGGGGCTGGGTGAGCAGTTCTTC.

The CDR3 region is CAGQGGTFRGYTF. CDR3 coding DNA: TGTGCCGGCCAGGGGGGAACTTTCCGGGGCTACACCTTC. This rearrangement joins TRBV7-9 to TRBJ1-2, with TRBD1 identical over 7 bases. The CDR3 is 13 residues long. Germline-derived CDR1 and CDR2 are SEHNR and FQNEAQ (reference sequence). Germline trimming cut 11 bases from V and 8 bases from J; bases unmatched to any gene: 14.